The 17 T cell receptor beta chains below come from one sample, sequenced in a study of CD8+ T cells in alopecia areata. Extracted from the samples, RNA was reverse transcribed into cDNA to serve as the sequencing template. The repertoire was sequenced with immunoSEQ multiplex PCR; TCRdb's copy has only in-frame clones and lacks some. The table shows approximately 210,000 clones, with about three fifths occurring only once. Treatment here: oral pan-JAK inhibitor, 5-10 mg twice daily. Sequences were derived from CD4+ T cells sorted from blood, sampled between weeks 49 and 50, from a patient treated with tofacitinib. The receptors were sampled from a human donor with alopecia areata.

The chain has TRBV5-6 and TRBJ2-2, with D unresolved. This CDR3 is 13 amino acids long. CDR1 and CDR2 (germline): SGHDT, YYEEEE. The germline V and J ends were trimmed by 1 base and 6 bases, with 7 bases remaining between them. DNA of the CDR3: TGTGCCAGCAGCTTGTCGGCGGCCGGGGAGCTGTTTTTT. This codes for CASSLSAAGELFF. The full variable domain, with the rest looked up from reference TRBV5-6 and TRBJ2-2, is DAGVTQSPTHLIKTRGQQVTLRCSPKSGHDTVSWYQQALGQGPQFIFQYYEEEERQRGNFPDRFSGHQFPNYSSELNVNALLLGDSALYLCASSLSAAGELFFGEGSRLTVL.

The chain joins TRBV6-6 to TRBJ2-6; no clear D. The V end was cut by 2 bases, the J end by 3 bases, with 2 bases between. Germline values: CDR1 MNHNY, CDR2 SVGAGI (reference sequence). The CDR3 runs 13 residues. The CDR3 is CASSYGGANVLTF. The CDR3 DNA follows: TGTGCCAGCAGTTACGGTGGGGCCAACGTCCTGACTTTC.

The chain combines TRBV30 with TRBJ1-6, with D perhaps TRBD1 (5 bases). The CDR3 contains 18 residues. CDR1 GTSNPN and CDR2 SVGIG come from the germline V gene (reference sequence). V was clipped by 3 bases and J by 5 bases, with 23 bases between them. The CDR3 sequence is CAWSQILSMGLNNSPLHF. The CDR3 nucleotides are TGTGCCTGGAGCCAGATCCTGTCTATGGGACTGAATAATTCACCCCTCCACTTT.

The J gene is TRBJ2-5, the V gene TRBV5-6, with 7 bases identical to TRBD1. J was trimmed by 3 bases and V by 4 bases; bases with no gene match: 3. CDR3 length equals 13 residues. Looked up from germline, CDR1 is SGHDT and CDR2 is YYEEEE. The CDR3 region is CASSPDREETQYF. For the CDR3, the DNA is TGTGCCAGCAGCCCCGACAGGGAAGAGACCCAGTACTTC.

The chain links TRBV5-1 to TRBJ2-7; unclear D gene. This CDR3 region has 13 residues. The V gene's germline CDR1 is SGHRS and CDR2 YFSETQ. The V end lost 0 bases, the J end lost 2 bases, and 6 bases lay between the germline ends. The CDR3 here is CASSLGAPYEQYF. CDR3 nucleotides: TGCGCCAGCAGCTTGGGGGCACCCTACGAGCAGTACTTC. Full variable domain (rest looked up from reference TRBV5-1 and TRBJ2-7): KAGVTQTPRYLIKTRGQQVTLSCSPISGHRSVSWYQQTPGQGLQFLFEYFSETQRNKGNFPGRFSGRQFSNSRSEMNVSTLELGDSALYLCASSLGAPYEQYFGPGTRLTVT.

In its sample, this clone was seen once. The chain is built from TRBV7-9 and TRBJ1-5; no clear D. This CDR3 has 12 amino acids. CDR1 SEHNR and CDR2 FQNEAQ come from the germline V gene (reference sequence). V lost 2 bases and J lost 3, with 2 bases in between. The CDR3 DNA is TGTGCCAGCAGCTTACACAATCAGCCCCAGCATTTT. Its translation: CASSLHNQPQHF.

The chain has TRBV2 and TRBJ2-7, with D unclear. The CDR3 length is 14 residues. Trimming took off 4 bases at V and 2 bases at J, with 12 bases between the two ends. Germline lookup yields CDR1 SNHLY and CDR2 FYNNEI. CDR3 sequence (DNA): TGTGCCAGCAGTGTTGGCAGAGAGACCTACGAGCAGTACTTC. The encoded protein is CASSVGRETYEQYF.

As regards this clone: One end of the junction fails to match germline, which may point to a read error. J is TRBJ2-7 and V is TRBV28; 10 bases agree with TRBD1. The CDR3 has 14 residues. CDR1 and CDR2 (germline): MDHEN, SYDVKM. The DNA for the CDR3 is TGTGCCAGCGGTTTACCGGGACAGGGGTACGAGCAGTACTTC. Translation: CASGLPGQGYEQYF.

The chain uses TRBV29-1 and TRBJ2-5; 11 bases align to TRBD2. CDR1 is SQVTM, CDR2 ANQGSEA, per germline. The CDR3 spans 13 residues. V trimming: 7 bases; J trimming: 4 bases; junction bases outside the gene matches: 5. The CDR3 coding sequence is TGCAGCGGAGTACTAGCGGGGGCAGAGACCCAGTACTTC. It translates to CSGVLAGAETQYF.

The chain uses TRBV29-1 and TRBJ1-1; the D gene is possibly TRBD1 (5 bases). Germline CDR1 reads SQVTM; CDR2 reads ANQGSEA. The CDR3 runs 13 residues. V was shortened by 6 bases and J by 0 bases, with 11 bases between the two germline ends. The CDR3 protein is CSVQGRLNTEAFF. The CDR3 nucleotides read TGCAGCGTGCAGGGTCGCTTGAACACTGAAGCTTTCTTT.

This clone was seen only a few times. V gene TRBV5-4 combines with J gene TRBJ2-1, with D tentatively TRBD1 or TRBD2 (6 bases each). V lost 0 bases to trimming and J lost 8 bases, with 12 bases between them. The germline gives CDR1 SGHNT, CDR2 YYREEE (reference sequence). This CDR3 comprises 14 residues. The CDR3 DNA reads TGTGCCAGCAGCTTGGAGGGGGGTTTCGATGAGCAGTTCTTC. This translates into CASSLEGGFDEQFF.

V gene TRBV19 combines with J gene TRBJ1-1; D call uncertain. This CDR3 comprises 14 residues. V dropped 4 bases and J dropped 6 bases, with 15 bases sitting between them. Germline V gene sequence: CDR1 LNHDA, CDR2 SQIVND (reference sequence). The CDR3 DNA follows: TGTGCCAGTAGTACCCCCGACCTAGTGGCTGAAGCTTTCTTT. As protein: CASSTPDLVAEAFF. Filled out from reference TRBV19 and TRBJ1-1, the complete variable domain reads DGGITQSPKYLFRKEGQNVTLSCEQNLNHDAMYWYRQDPGQGLRLIYYSQIVNDFQKGDIAEGYSVSREKKESFPLTVTSAQKNPTAFYLCASSTPDLVAEAFFGQGTRLTVV.

The rearrangement uses TRBV29-1 and TRBJ2-1; possibly TRBD1 or TRBD2 for D (5 bases each). The CDR3 has 14 amino acids. The V end was cut by 6 bases, the J end by 2 bases, with 14 bases between. The germline V gene has CDR1 SQVTM and CDR2 ANQGSEA. The CDR3 spells CSVIWQGAYNEQFF. As DNA, the CDR3 is TGCAGCGTCATCTGGCAGGGAGCCTACAATGAGCAGTTCTTC.

The chain employs TRBV30 and TRBJ1-1; 7 nucleotides match TRBD1. The germline gives CDR1 GTSNPN, CDR2 SVGIG (reference sequence). Trimming cost V 1 base and J 10 bases; bases outside gene matches: 3. The CDR3 has 11 residues. CDR3 nucleotides: TGTGCCTGGAGTGGACAGGGCTTAGCTTTCTTT. Translated: CAWSGQGLAFF.

The gene calls are TRBV5-6 and TRBJ2-3; D gene unclear. The V gene's germline CDR1 is SGHDT and CDR2 YYEEEE. V was trimmed by 2 bases and J by 0 bases, leaving 4 bases between them. This CDR3 comprises 13 residues. The CDR3 region is CASSFPSTDTQYF. DNA for the CDR3: TGTGCCAGCAGCTTCCCTAGCACAGATACGCAGTATTTT.

The CDR3 sequence: CAWSAVRLHF. CDR3 sequence (DNA): TGTGCCTGGAGTGCAGTCCGACTCCACTTT. The rearrangement uses TRBV30 and TRBJ1-6; D is ambiguous. CDR3 length equals 10 residues. The germline V gene encodes CDR1 GTSNPN and CDR2 SVGIG (reference sequence). Trimming took 1 base from V and 16 from J, leaving 8 bases between them.

The V and J genes are TRBV30 and TRBJ1-1; D might be TRBD1 (5 bases). CDR3 length equals 13 residues. Trimming left V 3 bases short and J 1 base short, with 9 bases between. The germline V gene encodes CDR1 GTSNPN and CDR2 SVGIG (reference sequence). The CDR3 nucleotides read TGTGCCTGGAGCCCTGACAGGAACACTGAAGCTTTCTTT. As protein: CAWSPDRNTEAFF.